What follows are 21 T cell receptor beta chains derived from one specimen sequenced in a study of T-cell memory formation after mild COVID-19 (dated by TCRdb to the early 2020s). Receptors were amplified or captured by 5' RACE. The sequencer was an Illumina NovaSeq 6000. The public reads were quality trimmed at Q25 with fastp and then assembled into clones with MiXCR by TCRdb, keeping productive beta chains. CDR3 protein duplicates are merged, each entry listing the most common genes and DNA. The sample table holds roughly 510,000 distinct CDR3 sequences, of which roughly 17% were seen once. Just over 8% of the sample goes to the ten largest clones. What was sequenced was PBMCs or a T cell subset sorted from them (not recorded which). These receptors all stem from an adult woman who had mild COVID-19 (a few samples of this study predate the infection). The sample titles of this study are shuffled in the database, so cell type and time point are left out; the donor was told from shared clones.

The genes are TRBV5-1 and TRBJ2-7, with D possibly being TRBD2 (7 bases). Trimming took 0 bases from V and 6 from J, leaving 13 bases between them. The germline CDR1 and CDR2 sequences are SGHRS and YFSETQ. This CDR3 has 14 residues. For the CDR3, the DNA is TGCGCCAGCAGCTTGGGAAGGGGAGGGGGCGAGCAGTACTTC. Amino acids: CASSLGRGGGEQYF.

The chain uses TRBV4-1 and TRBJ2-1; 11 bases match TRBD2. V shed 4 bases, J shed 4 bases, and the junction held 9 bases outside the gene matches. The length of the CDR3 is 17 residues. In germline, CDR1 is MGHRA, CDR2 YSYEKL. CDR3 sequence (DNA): TGCGCCAGCAGCCCCCAGCCGACTAGCGGGGAGTACAATGAGCAGTTCTTC. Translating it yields CASSPQPTSGEYNEQFF.

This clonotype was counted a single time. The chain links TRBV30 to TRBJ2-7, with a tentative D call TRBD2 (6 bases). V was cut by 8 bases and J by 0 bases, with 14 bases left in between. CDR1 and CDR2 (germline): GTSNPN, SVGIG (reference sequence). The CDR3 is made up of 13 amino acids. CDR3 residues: CAVLGGSSYEQYF. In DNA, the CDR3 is TGTGCCGTCCTTGGAGGGAGCTCCTACGAGCAGTACTTC.

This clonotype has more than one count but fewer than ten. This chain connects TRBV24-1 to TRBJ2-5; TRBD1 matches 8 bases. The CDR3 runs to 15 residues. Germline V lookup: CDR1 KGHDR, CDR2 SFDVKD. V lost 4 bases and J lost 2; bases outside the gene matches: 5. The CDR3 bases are TGTGCCACCAGTGAACAGGGACAGGCACAAGAGACCCAGTACTTC. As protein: CATSEQGQAQETQYF.

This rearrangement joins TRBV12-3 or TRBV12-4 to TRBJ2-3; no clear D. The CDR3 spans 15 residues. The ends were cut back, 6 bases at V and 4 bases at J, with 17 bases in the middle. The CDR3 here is CASSSPGYRPDTQYF. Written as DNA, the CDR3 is TGTGCCAGCAGCTCACCGGGCTATAGACCAGATACGCAGTATTTT.

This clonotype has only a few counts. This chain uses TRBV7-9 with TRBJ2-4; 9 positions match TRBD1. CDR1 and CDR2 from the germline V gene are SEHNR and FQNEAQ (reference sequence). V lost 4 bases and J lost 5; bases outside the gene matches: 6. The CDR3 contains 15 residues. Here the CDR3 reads CASSSGTGMENIQYF. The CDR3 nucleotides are TGTGCCAGCAGCTCAGGGACAGGGATGGAAAACATTCAGTACTTC.

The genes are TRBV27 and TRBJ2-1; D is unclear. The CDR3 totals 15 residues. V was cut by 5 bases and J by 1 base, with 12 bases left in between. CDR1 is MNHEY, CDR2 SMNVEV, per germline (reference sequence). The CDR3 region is CASSGIGRSYNEQFF. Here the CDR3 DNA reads TGTGCCAGCAGTGGCATAGGGCGATCCTACAATGAGCAGTTCTTC.

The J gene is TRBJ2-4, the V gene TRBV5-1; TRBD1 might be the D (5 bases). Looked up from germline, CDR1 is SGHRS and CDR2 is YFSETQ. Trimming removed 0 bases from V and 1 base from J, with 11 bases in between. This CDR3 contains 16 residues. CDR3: CASSLGQGMAKNIQYF. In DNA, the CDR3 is TGCGCCAGCAGCTTGGGGCAGGGTATGGCCAAAAACATTCAGTACTTC.

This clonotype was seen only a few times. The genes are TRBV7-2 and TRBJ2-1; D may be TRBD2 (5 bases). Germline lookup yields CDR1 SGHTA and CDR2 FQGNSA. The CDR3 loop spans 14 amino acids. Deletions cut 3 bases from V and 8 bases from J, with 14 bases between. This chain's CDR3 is CASSLNGLTDEQFF. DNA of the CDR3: TGTGCCAGCAGCTTGAACGGACTTACGGATGAGCAGTTCTTC.

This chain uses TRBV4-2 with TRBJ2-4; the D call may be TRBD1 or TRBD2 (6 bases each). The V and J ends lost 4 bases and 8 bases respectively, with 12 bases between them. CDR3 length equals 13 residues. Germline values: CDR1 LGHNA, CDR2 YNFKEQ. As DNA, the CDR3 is TGTGCCAGCAGCCCCGGGGGCGCAGACATTCAGTACTTC. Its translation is CASSPGGADIQYF.

The CDR3 DNA reads TGTGCCAGCCCCATAGGACCGCTGTCTATGGTCGATACGCAGTATTTT. The encoded protein is CASPIGPLSMVDTQYF. The rearrangement joins TRBV5-8 to TRBJ2-3, with D unresolved. V dropped 7 bases and J dropped 6 bases, with 24 bases sitting between them. The CDR3 length is 16 residues. Germline assignment: CDR1 SGHTS and CDR2 YDEGEE.

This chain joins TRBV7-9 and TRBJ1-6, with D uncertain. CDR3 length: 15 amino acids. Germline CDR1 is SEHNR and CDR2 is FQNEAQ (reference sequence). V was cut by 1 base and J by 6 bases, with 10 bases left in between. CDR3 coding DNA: TGTGCCAGCAGCTTAGGAGGGCAGAGTAATTCACCCCTCCACTTT. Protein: CASSLGGQSNSPLHF. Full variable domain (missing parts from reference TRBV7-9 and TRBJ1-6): DTGVSQNPRHKITKRGQNVTFRCDPISEHNRLYWYRQTLGQGPEFLTYFQNEAQLEKSRLLSDRFSAERPKGSFSTLEIQRTEQGDSAMYLCASSLGGQSNSPLHFGNGTRLTVT.

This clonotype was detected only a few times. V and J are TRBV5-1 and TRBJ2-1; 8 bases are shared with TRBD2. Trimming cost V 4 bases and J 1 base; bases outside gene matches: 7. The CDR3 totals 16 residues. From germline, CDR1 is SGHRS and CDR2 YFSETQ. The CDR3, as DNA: TGCGCCAGCAGCCCACCGGGGGGGCCTTCCTACAATGAGCAGTTCTTC. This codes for CASSPPGGPSYNEQFF.

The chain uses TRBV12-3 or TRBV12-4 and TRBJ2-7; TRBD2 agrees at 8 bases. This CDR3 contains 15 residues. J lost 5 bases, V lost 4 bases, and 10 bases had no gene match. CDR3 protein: CASSWNSGVRDEQYF. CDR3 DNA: TGTGCCAGCAGTTGGAATAGCGGGGTTCGGGACGAGCAGTACTTC.

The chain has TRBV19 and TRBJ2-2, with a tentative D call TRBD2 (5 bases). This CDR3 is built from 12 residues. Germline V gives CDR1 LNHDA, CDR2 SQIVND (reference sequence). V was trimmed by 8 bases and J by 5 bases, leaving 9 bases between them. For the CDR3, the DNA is TGTGCCAGTGGGAGCGAAACCGGGGAGCTGTTTTTT. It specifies CASGSETGELFF. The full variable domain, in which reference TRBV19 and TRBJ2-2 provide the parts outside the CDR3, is DGGITQSPKYLFRKEGQNVTLSCEQNLNHDAMYWYRQDPGQGLRLIYYSQIVNDFQKGDIAEGYSVSREKKESFPLTVTSAQKNPTAFYLCASGSETGELFFGEGSRLTVL.

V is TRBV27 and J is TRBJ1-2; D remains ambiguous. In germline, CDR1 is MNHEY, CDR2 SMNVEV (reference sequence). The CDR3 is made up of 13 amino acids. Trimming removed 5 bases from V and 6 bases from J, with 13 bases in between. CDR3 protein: CASSHGRLDGYTF. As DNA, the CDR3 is TGTGCCAGCAGTCATGGGAGATTAGATGGCTACACCTTC.

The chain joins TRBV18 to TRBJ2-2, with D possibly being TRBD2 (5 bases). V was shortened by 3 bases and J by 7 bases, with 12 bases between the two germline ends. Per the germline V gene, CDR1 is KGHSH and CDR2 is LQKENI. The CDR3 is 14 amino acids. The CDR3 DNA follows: TGTGCCAGCTCACCCCTAGGACGGGACGGGGAGCTGTTTTTT. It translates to CASSPLGRDGELFF.

CDR3 amino acids: CASRRAGVRDEQFF. As DNA, the CDR3 is TGTGCCAGCAGGAGAGCGGGAGTACGGGATGAGCAGTTCTTC. This rearrangement joins TRBV7-2 to TRBJ2-1; the match to TRBD2 covers 8 bases. CDR1 and CDR2 from the germline V gene are SGHTA and FQGNSA. The J segment lost 8 bases and the V segment lost 6 bases, leaving 9 bases of the junction unmatched. The CDR3 length is 14 residues.

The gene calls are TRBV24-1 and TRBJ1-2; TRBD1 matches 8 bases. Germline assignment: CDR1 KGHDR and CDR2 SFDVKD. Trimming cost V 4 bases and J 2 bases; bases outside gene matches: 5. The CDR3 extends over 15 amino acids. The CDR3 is CATSEPGQENYGYTF. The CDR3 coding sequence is TGTGCCACCAGTGAACCGGGACAGGAGAACTATGGCTACACCTTC.

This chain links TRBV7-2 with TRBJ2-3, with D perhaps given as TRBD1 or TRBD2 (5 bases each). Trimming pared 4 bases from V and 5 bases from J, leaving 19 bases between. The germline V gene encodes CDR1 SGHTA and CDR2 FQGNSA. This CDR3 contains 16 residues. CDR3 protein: CASSSRDRQGRDTQYF. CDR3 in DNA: TGTGCCAGCAGCTCCAGGGACCGGCAAGGGAGAGATACGCAGTATTTT.

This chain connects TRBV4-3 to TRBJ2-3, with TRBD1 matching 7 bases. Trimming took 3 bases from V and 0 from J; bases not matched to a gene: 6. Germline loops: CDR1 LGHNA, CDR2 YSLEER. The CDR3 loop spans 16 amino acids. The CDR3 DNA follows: TGCGCCAGCAGCCATAGACAGGGTCCTAGCACAGATACGCAGTATTTT. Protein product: CASSHRQGPSTDTQYF.